The source of this TCR beta chain is a study of regulatory T cells in long-lasting Graves disease. As for the study in general: The term persistent Graves' disease signified upward of 5 years on antithyroid drugs with positive TSH receptor antibodies. Points from the study as a whole: Comparison showed that persistent patients shared more public clonotypes (about 2,800) than new patients (about 970). Sample size, which was small, may have reduced accuracy. Persistent disease showed a preference for TRBV28, TRBJ1-2 and TRBJ2-5.

CDR1 is LGHNT, CDR2 FRNRAP, per germline. The V segment lost 0 bases and the J segment 0 bases; nucleotides outside the gene matches: 6. This CDR3 is 17 amino acids long. Documented time point: persistent/refractory GD, antithyroid drugs over 5 years with positive TRAb. TCR sequences were obtained from RNA taken from PBMCs. Arm-PCR of CDR3 regions and iRepertoire HTBI primers were the basis on which TCR beta libraries were built. TCRdb analysed the multiplex PCR reads with MiXCR anew, one entry per CDR3 protein. The sample carries roughly 430,000 distinct CDR3 sequences, 21% recorded once. This clonotype was seen at least ten times. Its antigen is currently unknown.

J is TRBJ2-5 and V is TRBV12-5, with 8 nucleotides matching TRBD2. The receptor was isolated from a female donor with Graves disease. Sequenced material: peripheral blood mononuclear cells (PBMCs), taken when the disease was refractory, from a patient treated with antithyroid drugs. CDR3 nucleotides: TGTGCTAGTGGTTTGGTTGTGGCTAGCGGGTACCAAGAGACCCAGTACTTC. Translation gives CASGLVVASGYQETQYF.